The 31 T cell receptor beta chains below all came from one sample that was sequenced in a study of T cells after yellow fever vaccination. TCRdb analysed the 5' RACE reads with MiXCR anew, one entry per CDR3 protein. The repertoire holds approximately 160,000 distinct CDR3 sequences, with 9.3% as singletons. The sample consisted of CD8+ T cells sorted from PBMCs, taken 45 days after the yellow fever booster vaccination. These receptors all stem from a man younger than 35 who received the YFV17D yellow fever vaccine.

This clonotype has at least ten counts. This chain uses TRBV4-3 with TRBJ2-3, with 7 bases lining up with TRBD2. J lost 0 bases, V lost 0 bases, and 12 bases had no gene match. The V gene's germline CDR1 is LGHNA and CDR2 YSLEER. The CDR3 contains 19 residues. In nucleotides, the CDR3 is TGCGCCAGCAGCCAAGAAACGAGGCGGGGGTATTCTAGCACAGATACGCAGTATTTT. It translates to CASSQETRRGYSSTDTQYF.

The V and J genes are TRBV27 and TRBJ2-7; the D gene is possibly TRBD2 (6 bases). Germline CDR1 reads MNHEY; CDR2 reads SMNVEV (reference sequence). Trimming removed 4 bases from V and 4 bases from J, with 17 bases in between. The CDR3 runs to 15 residues. CDR3 amino acids: CASSSRLVLSYEQYF. The CDR3 nucleotides read TGTGCCAGCAGTTCAAGACTAGTTCTTTCTTACGAGCAGTACTTC.

This clonotype was seen only a few times. V is TRBV28 and J is TRBJ2-3; D is unclear. The germline CDR1 and CDR2 sequences are MDHEN and SYDVKM. V lost 2 bases and J 2 bases, leaving 8 bases between the germline ends. The CDR3 runs to 14 residues. CDR3 loop: CASSLEQLTDTQYF. The CDR3 DNA is TGTGCCAGCAGTTTAGAACAGCTCACAGATACGCAGTATTTT.

This clonotype was counted ten times or more. The chain has TRBV12-3 or TRBV12-4 and TRBJ2-7, with a weak D call TRBD1 (6 bases). Trimming stripped 1 base from V and 6 bases from J, with 19 bases between. This CDR3 spans 16 amino acids. CDR3 bases: TGTGCCAGCAGTTTAGAGGCTTGGACAGCGATAATCGAGCAGTACTTC. Translation: CASSLEAWTAIIEQYF.

The sample holds many counts of this clonotype. This chain links TRBV5-1 with TRBJ2-1; 14 nucleotides agree with TRBD2. CDR1 and CDR2 (germline): SGHRS, YFSETQ. This CDR3 has 15 amino acids. J lost 10 bases, V lost 6 bases, and 9 bases had no gene match. CDR3 region: CASKRPGLAGAEQFF. The CDR3 bases are TGCGCCAGCAAAAGGCCGGGACTAGCGGGGGCCGAGCAGTTCTTC.

The genes are TRBV10-2 and TRBJ1-1; D is perhaps TRBD1 (6 bases). The germline V gene encodes CDR1 WSHSY and CDR2 SAAADI. The CDR3 sequence is 16 residues long. Trimming took 2 bases from V and 5 from J, leaving 18 bases between them. The CDR3 nucleotides read TGCGCCAGCAGTGAGATCGGGGGGGCTAGGGGGACTGAAGCTTTCTTT. Protein sequence: CASSEIGGARGTEAFF.

This clonotype was counted a few times. The V and J genes are TRBV11-2 and TRBJ2-7; possibly TRBD1 for D (5 bases). The CDR3 has 14 residues. The V end was cut by 3 bases, the J end by 4 bases, with 13 bases between. The germline CDR1 and CDR2 sequences are SGHAT and FQNNGV. For the CDR3, the DNA is TGTGCCAGCAGCTTCAAGGGGAAGAGGTACGAGCAGTACTTC. Protein product: CASSFKGKRYEQYF.

This chain joins TRBV9 and TRBJ2-7; TRBD2 is a possible D gene (6 bases). V shed 1 base and J shed 2 bases, with 22 bases lying between them. The CDR3 covers 18 residues. The germline gives CDR1 SGDLS, CDR2 YYNGEE. The CDR3 nucleotides are TGTGCCAGCAGCGTACATCGTTTGGCCGTGGGGGGAACCTACGAGCAGTACGTC. It specifies CASSVHRLAVGGTYEQYV.

This clonotype was detected only a few times. This chain connects TRBV27 to TRBJ1-5, with D uncertain. V was clipped by 1 base and J by 0 bases, with 7 bases between them. Germline V gene data show CDR1 as MNHEY and CDR2 as SMNVEV (reference sequence). The CDR3 length is 15 residues. DNA for the CDR3: TGTGCCAGCAGTTTATTTGGAAGTAGCAATCAGCCCCAGCATTTT. Its protein is CASSLFGSSNQPQHF.

With regard to this clonotype: Sequence at one end of the junction differs from germline and may be a read error. The chain recombines TRBV6-5 with TRBJ2-3; maybe TRBD1 (5 bases). The CDR3 runs to 13 residues. Germline V lookup: CDR1 MNHEY, CDR2 SVGAGI. The CDR3 reads CACSQGLTDTQYF. CDR3 nucleotide sequence: TGTGCCTGCAGTCAGGGCCTAACAGATACGCAGTATTTT.

The gene calls are TRBV10-1 and TRBJ2-7, with 8 bases fitting TRBD1. Unmatched junction bases numbered 8, after V lost 5 bases and J lost 5 bases. The CDR3 runs to 14 residues. The germline V gene has CDR1 WNHNN and CDR2 SYGVQD (reference sequence). DNA for the CDR3: TGCGCCAGCAGTCGGACAGGGCGTCGGGACGAGCAGTACTTC. Protein: CASSRTGRRDEQYF.

The chain employs TRBV24-1 and TRBJ2-1, with 10 bases fitting TRBD1. Germline V gives CDR1 KGHDR, CDR2 SFDVKD. The CDR3 is 14 residues long. V lost 4 bases to trimming and J lost 10 bases; unmatched junction nucleotides: 6. In DNA form, the CDR3 reads TGTGCCACCAGTGACTCCGAGACAGGGGGCGAGCAGTTCTTC. It translates to CATSDSETGGEQFF.

The V gene is TRBV29-1, the J gene TRBJ2-1, with 7 bases matching TRBD1. Germline CDR1 is SQVTM and CDR2 is ANQGSEA. The CDR3 has 15 amino acids. The junction had 14 bases not matched to a gene; V was cut back by 4 bases and J by 8 bases. CDR3 in DNA: TGCAGCGTTGTCTCGAGACAGGGTGTTTTGGATGAGCAGTTCTTC. Translated, it gives CSVVSRQGVLDEQFF.

This clonotype came up a few times. The chain recombines TRBV27 with TRBJ1-5; the match to TRBD1 covers 7 bases. The CDR3 spans 15 residues. The V segment lost 7 bases and the J segment 5 bases; nucleotides outside the gene matches: 11. In germline, CDR1 is MNHEY, CDR2 SMNVEV (reference sequence). In DNA, the CDR3 is TGTGCCAGCACGGTGGGATACAGGGGATATCAGCCCCAGCATTTT. It specifies CASTVGYRGYQPQHF.

Only a few counts were recorded for this clonotype. At one of its ends the junction is not consistent with the germline gene, which may arise from a read error. CDR3 nucleotides: TGTGCTAGCAGCTTCTCACCCGGGATCGGGGGGTCGGAGACCCAGTACTTC. Protein sequence: CASSFSPGIGGSETQYF. The chain recombines TRBV7-7 with TRBJ2-5; 7 bases match TRBD2. Germline V gene sequence: CDR1 SSHAT, CDR2 FNYEAQ (reference sequence). The CDR3 covers 17 residues. The variable domain in full, completed from reference TRBV7-7 and TRBJ2-5, reads GAGVSQSPRYKVTKRGQDVTLRCDPISSHATLYWYQQALGQGPEFLTYFNYEAQPDKSGLPSDRFSAERPEGSISTLTIQRTEQRDSAMYRCASSFSPGIGGSETQYFGPGTRLLVL.

This clonotype showed up just a few times. The V call is TRBV6-5, the J call TRBJ2-5; the D gene is possibly TRBD2 (6 bases). Per the germline V gene, CDR1 is MNHEY and CDR2 is SVGAGI. V was shortened by 3 bases and J by 0 bases, with 8 bases between the two germline ends. This CDR3 is built from 14 residues. CDR3 amino acids: CASSYWRDQETQYF. CDR3 DNA: TGTGCCAGCAGTTATTGGAGGGACCAAGAGACCCAGTACTTC.

The chain couples TRBV4-1 to TRBJ1-5, with a weak D call TRBD1 (6 bases). This CDR3 comprises 13 residues. The germline V and J ends were trimmed by 8 bases and 1 base, with 9 bases remaining between them. The germline gives CDR1 MGHRA, CDR2 YSYEKL. CDR3 sequence: CASADRSNQPQHF. In DNA form, the CDR3 reads TGCGCCAGCGCGGACAGAAGCAATCAGCCCCAGCATTTT.

This clonotype was recorded many times. V usage is TRBV7-6 and J usage is TRBJ2-1, with a possible D match to TRBD1 (5 bases). V was clipped by 5 bases and J by 6 bases, with 14 bases between them. This CDR3 has 14 residues. Germline V gene sequence: CDR1 SGHVS, CDR2 FNYEAQ. CDR3 coding DNA: TGTGCCAGCAGCATGGACATATGGGGCAATGAGCAGTTCTTC. It is translated as CASSMDIWGNEQFF.

This clonotype was seen only a few times. The chain joins TRBV6-6 to TRBJ2-5; unclear D gene. The germline V gene has CDR1 MNHNY and CDR2 SVGAGI (reference sequence). CDR3 length: 15 residues. V lost 0 bases and J 1 base, leaving 9 bases between the germline ends. The chain's CDR3 is CASSYSTASQETQYF. CDR3 coding DNA: TGTGCCAGCAGTTACTCGACGGCCTCCCAAGAGACCCAGTACTTC.

The V gene is TRBV7-9, the J gene TRBJ2-2, with TRBD1 as a possible D gene (6 bases). The CDR3 length is 13 residues. V lost 7 bases and J lost 0, with 6 bases in between. From germline, CDR1 is SEHNR and CDR2 FQNEAQ (reference sequence). The CDR3 region has the DNA TGTGCCAGCACAGGGGCGAACACCGGGGAGCTGTTTTTT. This translates into CASTGANTGELFF.

The chain couples TRBV30 to TRBJ2-1; D gene unclear. The germline V gene has CDR1 GTSNPN and CDR2 SVGIG (reference sequence). The CDR3 contains 11 residues. The V end was cut by 0 bases, the J end by 15 bases, with 12 bases between. The CDR3 bases are TGTGCCTGGAGTGTTCTGGACGCCGGGTTCTTC. It yields the protein CAWSVLDAGFF.

This clonotype has just a few counts. The chain couples TRBV4-1 to TRBJ2-7; possibly TRBD2 for D (5 bases). Trimming stripped 1 base from V and 7 bases from J, with 17 bases between. Germline lookup yields CDR1 MGHRA and CDR2 YSYEKL. The CDR3 has 15 residues. The CDR3 bases are TGCGCCAGCAGCCAAGCTTACGGAGGTGACCTTGAGCAGTACGTC. Its protein is CASSQAYGGDLEQYV.

The V gene is TRBV7-3, the J gene TRBJ2-3; D is possibly TRBD1 or TRBD2 (6 bases each). From germline, CDR1 is SGHTA and CDR2 FQGTGA. The CDR3 extends over 16 amino acids. V lost 3 bases and J 1 base, leaving 14 bases between the germline ends. CDR3 protein: CASSFMGGIGTDTQYF. CDR3 coding DNA: TGTGCCAGCAGCTTTATGGGGGGCATAGGCACAGATACGCAGTATTTT.

This clonotype was seen a few times. V is TRBV7-7 and J is TRBJ2-1; TRBD1 matches 8 bases. Per germline, CDR1 SSHAT and CDR2 FNYEAQ (reference sequence). V was pared by 6 bases and J by 8 bases, with 6 bases of the junction left unmatched. The CDR3 covers 13 residues. In DNA, the CDR3 is TGTGCCAGCAGTAAACAGGGGGGAGATGAGCAGTTCTTC. Amino acid sequence: CASSKQGGDEQFF.

The V gene is TRBV5-4, the J gene TRBJ2-2, with TRBD1 as a possible D gene (6 bases). Trimming removed 4 bases from V and 4 bases from J, with 11 bases in between. Germline assignment: CDR1 SGHNT and CDR2 YYREEE (reference sequence). The CDR3 is made up of 14 amino acids. CDR3 bases: TGTGCCAGCAGCCCGGACAGCCCCACCGGGGAGCTGTTTTTT. Protein sequence: CASSPDSPTGELFF. The full variable domain, in which reference TRBV5-4 and TRBJ2-2 provide the parts outside the CDR3, is ETGVTQSPTHLIKTRGQQVTLRCSSQSGHNTVSWYQQALGQGPQFIFQYYREEENGRGNFPPRFSGLQFPNYSSELNVNALELDDSALYLCASSPDSPTGELFFGEGSRLTVL.

The chain has TRBV7-6 and TRBJ2-5; TRBD2 agrees at 8 bases. The CDR3 is 15 amino acids. Trimming took 5 bases from V and 5 from J; bases not matched to a gene: 10. In germline, CDR1 is SGHVS, CDR2 FNYEAQ. For the CDR3, the DNA is TGTGCCAGCAGCCGCCTCGGGGGGGCCTGGGAGACCCAGTACTTC. Protein: CASSRLGGAWETQYF.

This clonotype was seen repeatedly, ten times or more. V usage is TRBV4-3 and J usage is TRBJ2-5; D possibly corresponds to TRBD2 (6 bases). This CDR3 comprises 16 residues. Germline V gene sequence: CDR1 LGHNA, CDR2 YSLEER. The germline V and J ends were trimmed by 1 base and 5 bases, with 17 bases remaining between them. As DNA, the CDR3 is TGCGCCAGCAGCCAAGGCCCAGGAGGGGCCGCCGAGACCCAGTACTTC. Translated: CASSQGPGGAAETQYF.

In its sample, this clonotype was seen a few times. In DNA form, the CDR3 reads TGTGCCAGCAGTTACGGATTTGAGCAGTACTTC. As protein: CASSYGFEQYF. This chain uses TRBV6-2 or TRBV6-3 with TRBJ2-7; no definite D call. This CDR3 region has 11 residues. The germline gives CDR1 MNHEY, CDR2 SVGEGT. V was trimmed by 2 bases and J by 7 bases, leaving 6 bases between them.

This clonotype occurred a few times. The chain links TRBV7-9 to TRBJ2-2, with a weak D call TRBD2 (6 bases). The germline V gene encodes CDR1 SEHNR and CDR2 FQNEAQ (reference sequence). The CDR3 length is 17 residues. V was shortened by 5 bases and J by 3 bases, with 19 bases between the two germline ends. The CDR3 region is CASSAPAGGFDTGELFF. CDR3 bases: TGTGCCAGCAGCGCACCGGCCGGGGGATTCGACACCGGGGAGCTGTTTTTT. The whole variable domain, remainder taken from reference TRBV7-9 and TRBJ2-2, is DTGVSQNPRHKITKRGQNVTFRCDPISEHNRLYWYRQTLGQGPEFLTYFQNEAQLEKSRLLSDRFSAERPKGSFSTLEIQRTEQGDSAMYLCASSAPAGGFDTGELFFGEGSRLTVL.

A few counts support this clonotype. This sequence joins TRBV27 and TRBJ2-3; 9 bases line up with TRBD2. Trimming removed 9 bases from V and 7 bases from J; junction bases left unmatched: 14. Germline CDR1 and CDR2: MNHEY and SMNVEV (reference sequence). CDR3 size: 15 residues. CDR3 sequence: CASPWGGGGANTQYF. The CDR3 DNA reads as TGTGCCAGTCCCTGGGGCGGGGGGGGCGCGAATACGCAGTATTTT.

In this sample, this clonotype turned up a few times. The V and J genes are TRBV12-3 or TRBV12-4 and TRBJ2-2, with 8 nucleotides matching TRBD1. The ends lost 0 bases at V and 6 bases at J; junction bases unmatched: 21. This CDR3 spans 21 amino acids. CDR3 sequence (DNA): TGTGCCAGCAGTTTAGCTTCCGGGCGACCAGGGGGCGCAGTAAATGCCGGGGAGCTGTTTTTT. Protein product: CASSLASGRPGGAVNAGELFF.